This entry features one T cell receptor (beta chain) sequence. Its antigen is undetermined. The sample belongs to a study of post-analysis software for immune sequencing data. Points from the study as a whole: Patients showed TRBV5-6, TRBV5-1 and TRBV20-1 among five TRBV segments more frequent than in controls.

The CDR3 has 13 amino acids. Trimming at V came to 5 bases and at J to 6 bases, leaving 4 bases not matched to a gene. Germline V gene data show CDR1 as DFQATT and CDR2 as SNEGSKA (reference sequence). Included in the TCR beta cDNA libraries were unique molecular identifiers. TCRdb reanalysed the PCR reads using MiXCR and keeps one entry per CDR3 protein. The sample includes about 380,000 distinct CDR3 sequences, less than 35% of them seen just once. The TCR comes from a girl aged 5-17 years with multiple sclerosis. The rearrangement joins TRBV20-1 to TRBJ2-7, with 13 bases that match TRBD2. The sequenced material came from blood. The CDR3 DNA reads TGCAGTGCTCCGGGACTAGCGGGGACCGAGCAGTACTTC. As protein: CSAPGLAGTEQYF.